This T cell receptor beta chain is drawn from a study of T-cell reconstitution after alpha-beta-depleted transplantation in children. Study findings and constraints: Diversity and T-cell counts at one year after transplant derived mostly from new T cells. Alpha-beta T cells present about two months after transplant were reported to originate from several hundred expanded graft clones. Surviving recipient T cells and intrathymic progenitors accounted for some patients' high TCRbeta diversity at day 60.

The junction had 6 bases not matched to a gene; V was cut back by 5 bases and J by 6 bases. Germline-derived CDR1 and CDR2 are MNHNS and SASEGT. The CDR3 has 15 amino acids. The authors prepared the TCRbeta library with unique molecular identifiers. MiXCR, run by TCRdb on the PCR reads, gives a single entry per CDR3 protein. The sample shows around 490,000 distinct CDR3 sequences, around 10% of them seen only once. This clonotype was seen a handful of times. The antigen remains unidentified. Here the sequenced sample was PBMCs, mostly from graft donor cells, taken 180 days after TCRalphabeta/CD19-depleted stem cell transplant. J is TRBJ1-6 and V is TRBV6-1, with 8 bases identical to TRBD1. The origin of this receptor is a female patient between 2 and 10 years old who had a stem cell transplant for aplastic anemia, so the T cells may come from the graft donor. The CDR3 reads CASSLQGASNSPLHF. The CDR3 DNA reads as TGTGCCAGCAGTCTTCAGGGGGCGTCTAATTCACCCCTCCACTTT.